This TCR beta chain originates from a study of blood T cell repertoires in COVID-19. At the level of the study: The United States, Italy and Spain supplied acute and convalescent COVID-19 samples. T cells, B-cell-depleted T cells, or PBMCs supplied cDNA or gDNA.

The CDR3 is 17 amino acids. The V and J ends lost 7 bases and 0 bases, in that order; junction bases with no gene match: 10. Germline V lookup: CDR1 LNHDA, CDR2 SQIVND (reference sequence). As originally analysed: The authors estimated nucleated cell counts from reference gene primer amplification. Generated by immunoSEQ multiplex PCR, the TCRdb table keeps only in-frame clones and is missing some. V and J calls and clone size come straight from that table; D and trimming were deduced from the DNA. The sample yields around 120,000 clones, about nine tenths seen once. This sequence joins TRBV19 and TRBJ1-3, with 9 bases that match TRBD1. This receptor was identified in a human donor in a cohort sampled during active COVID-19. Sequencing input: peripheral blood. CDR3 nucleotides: TGTGCCAGTAACCATCGGGGACAGGGAAGCTCTGGAAACACCATATATTTT. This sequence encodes CASNHRGQGSSGNTIYF.